A single sample is the source of the 27 T cell receptor beta chains below, sequenced in a study of blood T cell repertoires in COVID-19. Here immunoSEQ multiplex PCR was the method, and the copy in TCRdb shows in-frame clones only, minus some. The table shows about 290,000 clones, with approximately 88% occurring only once. The sample taken for sequencing was PBMCs or T cells enriched from blood (not recorded which). These receptors came from a woman in her thirties or forties who had recovered from COVID-19.

The chain joins TRBV7-2 to TRBJ2-3, with TRBD2 as a possible D gene (5 bases). Trimming pared 3 bases from V and 2 bases from J, leaving 6 bases between. The germline V gene has CDR1 SGHTA and CDR2 FQGNSA. The CDR3 has 13 residues. CDR3 region: CASSFGLTDTQYF. DNA for the CDR3: TGTGCCAGCAGCTTCGGACTCACAGATACGCAGTATTTT.

This chain connects TRBV6-5 to TRBJ1-1, with TRBD1 matching over 7 bases. This CDR3 region has 15 residues. Trimming took 4 bases from V and 0 from J; bases not matched to a gene: 5. The germline V gene encodes CDR1 MNHEY and CDR2 SVGAGI. CDR3 sequence: CASSSQGLMNTEAFF. The CDR3 nucleotides read TGTGCCAGCAGTTCACAGGGGCTAATGAACACTGAAGCTTTCTTT.

Comment on this clone: The same CDR3 can be traced to other DNA sequences in this sample. V and J are TRBV5-6 and TRBJ2-5, with TRBD1 matching 9 bases. J lost 5 bases, V lost 0 bases, and 2 bases had no gene match. This CDR3 is 14 amino acids long. Germline CDR1 SGHDT, CDR2 YYEEEE. CDR3 DNA: TGTGCCAGCAGCTTGGGTGGACAGGGGGAGACCCAGTACTTC. Translation gives CASSLGGQGETQYF.

This clone was seen only once. J is TRBJ2-5 and V is TRBV29-1; D call uncertain. The length of the CDR3 is 13 residues. V dropped 6 bases and J dropped 5 bases, with 16 bases sitting between them. Germline-derived CDR1 and CDR2 are SQVTM and ANQGSEA. The CDR3 region is CSVRLVLGETQYF. For the CDR3, the DNA is TGCAGCGTCCGACTTGTTCTCGGGGAGACCCAGTACTTC.

This rearrangement joins TRBV11-2 to TRBJ2-5; the D gene is possibly TRBD2 (7 bases). This CDR3 spans 14 amino acids. Trimming took off 2 bases at V and 1 base at J, with 8 bases between the two ends. From germline, CDR1 is SGHAT and CDR2 FQNNGV. DNA of the CDR3: TGTGCCAGCAGCTTACGGGGGGCCCAAGAGACCCAGTACTTC. Its protein product is CASSLRGAQETQYF.

This clone was detected only once. The chain recombines TRBV6-5 with TRBJ2-4; a possible D gene is TRBD1 (5 bases). CDR3 length: 16 amino acids. CDR1 is MNHEY, CDR2 SVGAGI, per germline. V was pared by 3 bases and J by 0 bases, with 12 bases between. For the CDR3, the DNA is TGTGCCAGCAGTTATAAGGGGAATCTAGCCAAAAACATTCAGTACTTC. Translation: CASSYKGNLAKNIQYF.

V gene TRBV2 combines with J gene TRBJ1-2; D might be TRBD1 (5 bases). Germline lookup yields CDR1 SNHLY and CDR2 FYNNEI. This CDR3 is 14 amino acids long. The V gene lost 1 base and the J gene lost 3 bases, with 9 bases spanning the gap. The CDR3 sequence: CASSEVGADYGYTF. CDR3 in DNA: TGTGCCAGCAGTGAAGTAGGGGCGGACTATGGCTACACCTTC.

V and J are TRBV18 and TRBJ1-1; 10 positions match TRBD1. The V gene end was trimmed by 2 bases and the J gene end by 1 base; junction bases not matched to a gene: 7. CDR3 size: 17 residues. Germline CDR1 reads KGHSH; CDR2 reads LQKENI. CDR3 DNA sequence: TGTGCCAGCTCACCAAACGACAGGGGGCTGGGGAACACTGAAGCTTTCTTT. Translated: CASSPNDRGLGNTEAFF.

V and J are TRBV5-1 and TRBJ1-4, with 8 bases matching TRBD1. From germline, CDR1 is SGHRS and CDR2 YFSETQ. J gave up 0 bases and V 4 bases, and 8 bases lay outside the gene matches. CDR3 length equals 17 residues. The CDR3 here is CASSVQGVGTTNEKLFF. CDR3 DNA: TGCGCCAGCAGCGTACAGGGGGTTGGGACAACTAATGAAAAACTGTTTTTT.

This clone appeared a single time. The genes are TRBV15 and TRBJ1-4; possible D gene TRBD1, 6 bases. There are 20 residues in the CDR3. Germline V gene sequence: CDR1 LNHNV, CDR2 YYDKDF (reference sequence). Trimming removed 0 bases at V and 3 bases at J, with 23 bases between. This CDR3 reads CATSRESATIFGQPNEKLFF. The CDR3 region has the DNA TGTGCCACCAGCAGAGAGTCGGCGACTATCTTCGGACAGCCTAATGAAAAACTGTTTTTT.

The chain has TRBV11-2 and TRBJ1-4; D ambiguous. Germline CDR1 reads SGHAT; CDR2 reads FQNNGV. With 5 bases removed from V and 0 bases from J, the gap between germline ends came to 13 bases. The CDR3 length is 16 residues. This CDR3 is CASSPGEGSTNEKLFF. CDR3 sequence (DNA): TGTGCCAGCAGCCCCGGTGAGGGTTCAACTAATGAAAAACTGTTTTTT. Full variable domain (rest looked up from reference TRBV11-2 and TRBJ1-4): EAGVAQSPRYKIIEKRQSVAFWCNPISGHATLYWYQQILGQGPKLLIQFQNNGVVDDSQLPKDRFSAERLKGVDSTLKIQPAKLEDSAVYLCASSPGEGSTNEKLFFGSGTQLSVL.

The chain has TRBV12-5 and TRBJ2-3; the D gene is possibly TRBD2 (5 bases). CDR1 LGHNT and CDR2 FRNRAP come from the germline V gene. V was trimmed by 3 bases and J by 5 bases, leaving 6 bases between them. This CDR3 is 12 amino acids long. CDR3 sequence: CASGLRGDTQYF. In DNA, the CDR3 is TGTGCTAGTGGTTTACGGGGAGATACGCAGTATTTT.

The chain employs TRBV10-3 and TRBJ2-7; 9 nucleotides match TRBD2. CDR1 and CDR2 from the germline V gene are ENHRY and SYGVKD. J lost 6 bases, V lost 3 bases, and 6 bases had no gene match. The CDR3 consists of 14 residues. CDR3 nucleotide sequence: TGTGCCATCAGTGATCTAGCGGGATCCCCCGAGCAGTACTTC. This gives the protein CAISDLAGSPEQYF.

The rearrangement links TRBV11-2 to TRBJ1-1; D not resolved. Germline V gene data show CDR1 as SGHAT and CDR2 as FQNNGV. The CDR3 runs 14 residues. V was trimmed by 1 base and J by 5 bases, leaving 11 bases between them. CDR3 sequence: CASSLAGGLTEAFF. The CDR3 bases are TGTGCCAGCAGCTTAGCAGGAGGTCTTACTGAAGCTTTCTTT.

The chain carries TRBV5-5 and TRBJ2-7, with 8 bases fitting TRBD1. Trimming removed 0 bases from V and 1 base from J; junction bases left unmatched: 3. The CDR3 is 15 amino acids. Germline V lookup: CDR1 SGHKS, CDR2 YYEKEE (reference sequence). Here the CDR3 reads CASSLGTGRSYEQYF. As DNA, the CDR3 is TGTGCCAGCAGCTTGGGGACAGGGAGGTCCTACGAGCAGTACTTC.

V and J are TRBV29-1 and TRBJ2-1; D possibly corresponds to TRBD2 (6 bases). Germline lookup yields CDR1 SQVTM and CDR2 ANQGSEA. V lost 8 bases, J lost 0 bases, and 14 bases lay in between. The CDR3 sequence is 14 residues long. The CDR3 nucleotides are TGCAGCCCTTACGGGGGTAGCTCCTACAATGAGCAGTTCTTC. The encoded protein is CSPYGGSSYNEQFF.

The genes are TRBV12-3 or TRBV12-4 and TRBJ2-5, with 9 positions matching TRBD1. CDR3 size: 13 residues. Germline trimming cut 3 bases from V and 6 bases from J; bases unmatched to any gene: 2. CDR3 sequence: CASSLDRGQTQYF. CDR3 DNA sequence: TGTGCCAGCAGTTTGGACAGGGGACAGACCCAGTACTTC.

The V call is TRBV2, the J call TRBJ1-1, with D hard to call. This CDR3 spans 13 amino acids. The V gene's germline CDR1 is SNHLY and CDR2 FYNNEI. V lost 3 bases to trimming and J lost 2 bases, with 7 bases between them. This chain's CDR3 is CASSEQFNTEAFF. CDR3 nucleotides: TGTGCCAGCAGTGAGCAGTTCAACACTGAAGCTTTCTTT.

This clone was counted a single time. The CDR3 reads CSVLRGTGEYEQYF. The DNA for the CDR3 is TGCAGCGTCCTCAGAGGGACAGGGGAATACGAGCAGTACTTC. The rearrangement joins TRBV29-1 to TRBJ2-7; TRBD1 matches 10 bases. V was clipped by 6 bases and J by 4 bases; unmatched bases: 9. Germline CDR1 SQVTM, CDR2 ANQGSEA. The CDR3 totals 14 residues.

The chain recombines TRBV5-1 with TRBJ2-3; 12 nucleotides align to TRBD1. Trimming at V came to 4 bases and at J to 4 bases, leaving 7 bases not matched to a gene. The length of the CDR3 is 16 residues. CDR1 is SGHRS, CDR2 YFSETQ, per germline. The CDR3 DNA reads TGCGCCAGCAGCCCCGGGACAGGGGGCGCGGCAGATACGCAGTATTTT. This gives the protein CASSPGTGGAADTQYF. Complete variable domain (other parts from reference TRBV5-1 and TRBJ2-3): KAGVTQTPRYLIKTRGQQVTLSCSPISGHRSVSWYQQTPGQGLQFLFEYFSETQRNKGNFPGRFSGRQFSNSRSEMNVSTLELGDSALYLCASSPGTGGAADTQYFGPGTRLTVL.

CDR3 amino acids: CASSGGRGNTEAFF. In DNA, the CDR3 is TGTGCCAGCTCAGGCGGCAGGGGGAACACTGAAGCTTTCTTT. This chain connects TRBV18 to TRBJ1-1, with a weak D call TRBD1 (6 bases). CDR3 length equals 14 residues. Trimming shortened V by 5 bases and J by 1 base, and 11 bases separated the two germline ends. Germline CDR1 is KGHSH and CDR2 is LQKENI. The complete variable domain, with remaining parts taken from reference TRBV18 and TRBJ1-1, reads NAGVMQNPRHLVRRRGQEARLRCSPMKGHSHVYWYRQLPEEGLKFMVYLQKENIIDESGMPKERFSAEFPKEGPSILRIQQVVRGDSAAYFCASSGGRGNTEAFFGQGTRLTVV.

The genes are TRBV15 and TRBJ1-2, with TRBD1 as a possible D gene (6 bases). Trimming removed 9 bases at V and 0 bases at J, with 11 bases between. Germline loops: CDR1 LNHNV, CDR2 YYDKDF (reference sequence). The CDR3 runs 13 residues. The CDR3 bases are TGTGCCACAAGGGACACTACTAACTATGGCTACACCTTC. Protein product: CATRDTTNYGYTF.

The rearrangement links TRBV12-5 to TRBJ1-4, with D tentatively TRBD1 (5 bases). Germline V gene data show CDR1 as LGHNT and CDR2 as FRNRAP. Trimming shortened V by 4 bases and J by 6 bases, and 18 bases separated the two germline ends. CDR3 length: 16 amino acids. The CDR3 region has the DNA TGTGCTAGTGGTTCCTCTAGGGCAGGGTATTATGAAAAACTGTTTTTT. Its translation: CASGSSRAGYYEKLFF.

A single count supports this clone. The chain recombines TRBV4-2 with TRBJ2-7; 13 nucleotides line up with TRBD2. Per germline, CDR1 LGHNA and CDR2 YNFKEQ. The CDR3 sequence is 18 residues long. V lost 3 bases and J lost 0; bases outside the gene matches: 8. CDR3 region: CASSHAGTSGMSSYEQYF. CDR3 nucleotides: TGTGCCAGCAGCCATGCCGGGACTAGCGGGATGAGCTCCTACGAGCAGTACTTC.

V is TRBV7-9 and J is TRBJ1-2; the D is unclear. Trimming took off 1 base at V and 4 bases at J, with 10 bases between the two ends. Germline V gives CDR1 SEHNR, CDR2 FQNEAQ (reference sequence). CDR3 length equals 14 residues. The CDR3 protein is CASSLDPGTYGYTF. The CDR3 DNA reads TGTGCCAGCAGCTTAGATCCGGGAACCTATGGCTACACCTTC.

The chain joins TRBV4-2 to TRBJ2-1, with D perhaps matching TRBD2 (6 bases). Trimming took 4 bases from V and 5 from J, leaving 12 bases between them. CDR1 and CDR2 from the germline V gene are LGHNA and YNFKEQ. There are 14 residues in the CDR3. This chain's CDR3 is CASSPGVTDNEQFF. Written as DNA, the CDR3 is TGTGCCAGCAGCCCGGGGGTGACAGACAATGAGCAGTTCTTC.

The rearrangement uses TRBV2 and TRBJ1-1, with D possibly being TRBD1 (6 bases). The CDR3 covers 15 residues. Germline lookup yields CDR1 SNHLY and CDR2 FYNNEI. The V end lost 6 bases, the J end lost 8 bases, and 22 bases lay between the germline ends. The CDR3 spells CASSPLAGGVQEAFF. CDR3 coding DNA: TGTGCCAGCAGCCCCCTCGCGGGGGGCGTTCAGGAAGCTTTCTTT.